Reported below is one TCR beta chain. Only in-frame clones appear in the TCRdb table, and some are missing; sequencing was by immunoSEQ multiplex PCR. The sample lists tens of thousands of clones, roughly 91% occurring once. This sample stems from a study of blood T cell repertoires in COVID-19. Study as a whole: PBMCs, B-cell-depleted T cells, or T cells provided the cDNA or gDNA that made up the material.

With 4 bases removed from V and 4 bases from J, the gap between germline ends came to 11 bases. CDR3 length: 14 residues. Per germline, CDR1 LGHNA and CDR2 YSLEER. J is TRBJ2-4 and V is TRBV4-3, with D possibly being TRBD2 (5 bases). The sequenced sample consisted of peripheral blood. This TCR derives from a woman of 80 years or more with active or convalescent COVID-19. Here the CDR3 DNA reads TGCGCCAGCAGCCCCCTCGGGGTAAAAAACATTCAGTACTTC. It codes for CASSPLGVKNIQYF.